This record concerns one T cell receptor (beta chain) sequence. Its target is unknown. Using immunoSEQ multiplex PCR, the repertoire was profiled, and TCRdb retains in-frame clones only, with some absent. This table has tens of thousands of clones, roughly 76% appearing once. Germline assignment: CDR1 SGHRS and CDR2 YFSETQ. V was pared by 0 bases and J by 0 bases, with 21 bases of the junction left unmatched. The CDR3 is made up of 23 amino acids. The sample is drawn from a study of vaccination effects on CD4 cells after COVID-19. Study-level results: Few convalescent patients and no early post-infection timepoints were included in the study.

Using viral peptide pools, the ViraFEST assay grew out antigen-specific CD4+ T cells prior to sequencing. Researchers isolated CD4+ T cells once approximately 10 days of culture had elapsed. Testing of the vaccine recipients showed negative nucleocapsid antibodies and no prior SARS-CoV-2 infection. On days 3 and 7, fresh IL-2 medium replaced half the medium. The chain joins TRBV5-1 to TRBJ2-5, with 12 bases aligning to TRBD2. This material consisted of CD4+ T cells from PBMCs cultured with HCoV-OC43 spike peptides, taken before COVID-19 vaccination. Subset given: HCoV-OC43 spike overlapping peptide pool stimulation. This TCR was recovered from a human donor who received a COVID-19 vaccine. CDR3 in DNA: TGCGCCAGCAGCTTGGGATCTTTGACCGGGACTAGCGGGTCGTTGCGGTACCAAGAGACCCAGTACTTC. Amino acids: CASSLGSLTGTSGSLRYQETQYF.